This entry concerns a single TCR beta chain. Its antigen remains unknown. The sample belongs to a study of OX40 agonist ivuxolimab in advanced cancers. About the research overall: While on treatment, patients had intravenous ivuxolimab at 0.01 to 10 mg/kg every 2 weeks. Of the patients, three showed partial responses, one with hepatocellular carcinoma and two with cutaneous melanoma. Study findings and constraints: At 0.1 to 3.0 mg/kg and by week 6, clonal expansion occurred in CD4+ and CD8+ blood T cells. Normalized T-cell clonal expansion was also low in some nonresponders.

The V and J ends lost 6 bases and 2 bases respectively, with 26 bases between them. This CDR3 comprises 19 residues. Germline CDR1 reads MNHNS; CDR2 reads SASEGT. Repertoires were generated with immunoSEQ multiplex PCR, while TCRdb's copy carries only in-frame clones and drops some. This table holds 90,000 to 120,000 clones, about nine tenths found once. The chain recombines TRBV6-1 with TRBJ2-1, with D perhaps matching TRBD1 or TRBD2 (6 bases each). The sample here was CD4+ or CD8+ T cells sorted from blood, taken in a trial of the OX40 agonist ivuxolimab. The TCR sequence derives from an adult with an advanced solid tumor such as melanoma, head and neck, liver or kidney cancer. The CDR3 spells CASRERTAAGTSPYNEQFF. CDR3 DNA: TGTGCCAGCAGGGAACGGACAGCTGCCGGGACTTCCCCCTACAATGAGCAGTTCTTC.